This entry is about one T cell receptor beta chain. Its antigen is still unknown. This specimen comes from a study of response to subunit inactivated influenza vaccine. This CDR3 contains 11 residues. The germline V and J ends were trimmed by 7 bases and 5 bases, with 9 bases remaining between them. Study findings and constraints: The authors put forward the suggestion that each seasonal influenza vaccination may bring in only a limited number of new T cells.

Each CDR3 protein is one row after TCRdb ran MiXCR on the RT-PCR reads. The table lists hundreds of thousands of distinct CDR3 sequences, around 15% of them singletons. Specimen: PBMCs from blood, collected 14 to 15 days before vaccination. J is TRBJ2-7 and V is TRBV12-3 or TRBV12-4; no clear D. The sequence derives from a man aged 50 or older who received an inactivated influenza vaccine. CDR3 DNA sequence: TGTGCCAGCACCCTGTCCGACGAGCAGTACTTC. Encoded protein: CASTLSDEQYF.